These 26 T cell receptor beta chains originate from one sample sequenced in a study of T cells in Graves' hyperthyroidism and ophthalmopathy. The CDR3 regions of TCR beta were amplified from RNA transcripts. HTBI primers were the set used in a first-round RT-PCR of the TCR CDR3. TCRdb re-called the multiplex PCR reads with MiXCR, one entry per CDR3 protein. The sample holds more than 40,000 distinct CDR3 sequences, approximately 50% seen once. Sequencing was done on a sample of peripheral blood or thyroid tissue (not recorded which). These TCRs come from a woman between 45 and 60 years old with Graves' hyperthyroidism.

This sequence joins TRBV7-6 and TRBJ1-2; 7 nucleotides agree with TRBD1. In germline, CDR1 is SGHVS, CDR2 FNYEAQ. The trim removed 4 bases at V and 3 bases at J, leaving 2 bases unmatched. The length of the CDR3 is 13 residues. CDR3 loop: CASSSDRDYGYTF. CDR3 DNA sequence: TGTGCCAGCAGCTCCGACAGGGACTATGGCTACACCTTC.

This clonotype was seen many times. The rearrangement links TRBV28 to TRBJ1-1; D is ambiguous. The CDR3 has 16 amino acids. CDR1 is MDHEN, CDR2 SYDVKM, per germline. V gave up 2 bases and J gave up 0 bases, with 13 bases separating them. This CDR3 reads CASSLRVGGMNTEAFF. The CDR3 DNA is TGTGCCAGCAGTTTAAGGGTTGGCGGCATGAACACTGAAGCTTTCTTT.

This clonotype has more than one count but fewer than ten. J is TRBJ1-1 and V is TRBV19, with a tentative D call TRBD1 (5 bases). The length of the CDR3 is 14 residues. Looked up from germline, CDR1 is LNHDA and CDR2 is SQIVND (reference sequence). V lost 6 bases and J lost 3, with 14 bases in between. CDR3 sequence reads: CASRRQHGDTEAFF. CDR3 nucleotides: TGTGCCAGTAGGAGACAGCATGGGGACACTGAAGCTTTCTTT.

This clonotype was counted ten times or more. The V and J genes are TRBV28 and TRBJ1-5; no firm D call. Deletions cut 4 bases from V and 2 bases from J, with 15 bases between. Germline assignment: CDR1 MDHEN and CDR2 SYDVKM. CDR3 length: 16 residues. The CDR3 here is CASSSITGGGNQPQHF. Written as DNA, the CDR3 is TGTGCCAGCAGTTCCATCACCGGTGGGGGCAATCAGCCCCAGCATTTT.

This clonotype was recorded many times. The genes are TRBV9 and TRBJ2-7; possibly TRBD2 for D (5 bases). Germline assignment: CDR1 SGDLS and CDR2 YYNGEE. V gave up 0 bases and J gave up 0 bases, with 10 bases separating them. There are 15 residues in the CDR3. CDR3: CASSVGERSSYEQYF. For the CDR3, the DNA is TGTGCCAGCAGCGTAGGGGAGAGAAGCTCCTACGAGCAGTACTTC.

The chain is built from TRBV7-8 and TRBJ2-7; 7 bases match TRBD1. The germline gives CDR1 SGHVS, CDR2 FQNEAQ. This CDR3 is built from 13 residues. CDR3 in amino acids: CTNDIGQAYEQYF. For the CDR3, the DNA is TGTACCAACGACATCGGACAGGCGTACGAGCAGTACTTC.

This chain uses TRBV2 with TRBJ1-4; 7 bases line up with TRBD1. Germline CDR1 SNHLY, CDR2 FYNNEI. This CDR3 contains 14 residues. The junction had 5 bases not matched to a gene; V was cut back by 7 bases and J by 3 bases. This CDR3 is CASMGDSPNEKLFF. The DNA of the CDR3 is TGTGCCAGCATGGGGGACAGCCCTAATGAAAAACTGTTTTTT. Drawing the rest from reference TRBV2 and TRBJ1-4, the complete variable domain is EPEVTQTPSHQVTQMGQEVILRCVPISNHLYFYWYRQILGQKVEFLVSFYNNEISEKSEIFDDQFSVERPDGSNFTLKIRSTKLEDSAMYFCASMGDSPNEKLFFGSGTQLSVL.

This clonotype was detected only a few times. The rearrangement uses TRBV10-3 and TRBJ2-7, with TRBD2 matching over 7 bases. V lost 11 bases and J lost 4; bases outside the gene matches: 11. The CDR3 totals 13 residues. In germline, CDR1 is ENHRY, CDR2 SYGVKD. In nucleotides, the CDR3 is TGTGCCCATTCCCAGGGCGGGAGTTACGAGCAGTACTTC. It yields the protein CAHSQGGSYEQYF.

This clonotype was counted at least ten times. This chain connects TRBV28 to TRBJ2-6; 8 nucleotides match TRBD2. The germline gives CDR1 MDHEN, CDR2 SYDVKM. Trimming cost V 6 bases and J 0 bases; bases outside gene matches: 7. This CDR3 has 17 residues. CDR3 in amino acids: CASRAGRAGSGANVLTF. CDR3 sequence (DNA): TGTGCCAGCAGGGCCGGGAGGGCAGGCTCTGGGGCCAACGTCCTGACTTTC.

The CDR3 spells CASSSRTSGIANEQFF. The DNA of the CDR3 is TGTGCCAGCAGCTCGCGGACTAGCGGGATAGCCAATGAGCAGTTCTTC. The chain uses TRBV9 and TRBJ2-1; 12 nucleotides match TRBD2. CDR1 and CDR2 from the germline V gene are SGDLS and YYNGEE. The V gene end was trimmed by 4 bases and the J gene end by 6 bases; junction bases not matched to a gene: 8. The CDR3 covers 16 residues.

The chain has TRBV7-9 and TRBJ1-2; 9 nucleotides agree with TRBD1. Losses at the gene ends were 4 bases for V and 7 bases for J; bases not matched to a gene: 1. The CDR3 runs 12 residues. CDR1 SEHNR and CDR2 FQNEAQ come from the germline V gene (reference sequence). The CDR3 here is CASSSQGAGYTF. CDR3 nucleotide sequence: TGTGCCAGCAGCTCACAGGGGGCTGGCTACACCTTC.

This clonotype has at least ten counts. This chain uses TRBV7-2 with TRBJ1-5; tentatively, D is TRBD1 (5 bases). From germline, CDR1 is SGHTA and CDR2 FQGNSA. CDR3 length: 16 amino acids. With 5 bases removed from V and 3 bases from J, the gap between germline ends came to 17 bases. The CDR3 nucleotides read TGTGCCAGCAGCCCGGGGACCACTCGCCCCAATCAGCCCCAGCATTTT. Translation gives CASSPGTTRPNQPQHF.

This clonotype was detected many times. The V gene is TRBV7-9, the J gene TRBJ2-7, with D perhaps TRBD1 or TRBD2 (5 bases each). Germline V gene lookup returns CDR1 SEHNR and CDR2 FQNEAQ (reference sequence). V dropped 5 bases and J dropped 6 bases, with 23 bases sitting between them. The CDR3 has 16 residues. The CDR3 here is CASSPAPGTRGAEQYF. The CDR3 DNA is TGTGCCAGCAGCCCCGCTCCCGGGACCCGAGGGGCCGAGCAGTACTTC.

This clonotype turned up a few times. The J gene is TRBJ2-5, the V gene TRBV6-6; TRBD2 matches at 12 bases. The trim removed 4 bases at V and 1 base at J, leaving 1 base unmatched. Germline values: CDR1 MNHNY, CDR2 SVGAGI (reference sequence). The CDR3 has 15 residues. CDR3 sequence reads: CASSLGLAGQETQYF. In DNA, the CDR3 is TGTGCCAGCAGTTTGGGACTAGCGGGCCAAGAGACCCAGTACTTC.

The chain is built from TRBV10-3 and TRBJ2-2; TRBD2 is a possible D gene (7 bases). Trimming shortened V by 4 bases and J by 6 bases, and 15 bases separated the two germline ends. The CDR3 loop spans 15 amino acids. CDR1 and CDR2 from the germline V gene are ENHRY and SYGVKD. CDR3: CAISAQGRASGELFF. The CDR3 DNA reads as TGTGCCATCAGTGCGCAGGGGAGGGCCTCCGGGGAGCTGTTTTTT.

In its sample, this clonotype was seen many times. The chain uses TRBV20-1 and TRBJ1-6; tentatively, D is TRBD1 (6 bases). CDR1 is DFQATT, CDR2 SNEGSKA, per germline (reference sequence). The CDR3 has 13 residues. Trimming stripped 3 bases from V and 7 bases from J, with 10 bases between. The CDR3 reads CSARKGGNSPLHF. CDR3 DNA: TGCAGTGCTAGGAAGGGGGGAAATTCACCCCTCCACTTT.

In DNA, the CDR3 is TGCAGCGTTGGTAGAGGACTAGCGGGAGGCCGGGGAGAGACCCAGTACTTC. Its translation is CSVGRGLAGGRGETQYF. This rearrangement joins TRBV29-1 to TRBJ2-5; the match to TRBD2 covers 14 bases. From germline, CDR1 is SQVTM and CDR2 ANQGSEA. The J segment lost 4 bases and the V segment lost 4 bases, leaving 11 bases of the junction unmatched. This CDR3 is built from 17 residues.

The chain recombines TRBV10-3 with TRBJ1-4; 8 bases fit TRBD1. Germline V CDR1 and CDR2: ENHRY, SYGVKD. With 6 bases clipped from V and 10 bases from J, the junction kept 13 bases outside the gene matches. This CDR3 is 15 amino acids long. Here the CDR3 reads CAIRAAGGDYGKLFF. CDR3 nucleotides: TGTGCCATCAGGGCCGCAGGGGGCGACTATGGAAAACTGTTTTTT.

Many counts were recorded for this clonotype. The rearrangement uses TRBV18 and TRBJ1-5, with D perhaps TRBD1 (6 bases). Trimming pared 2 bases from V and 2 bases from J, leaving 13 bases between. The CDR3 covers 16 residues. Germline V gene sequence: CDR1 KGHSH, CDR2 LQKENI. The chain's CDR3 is CASSPGGGGRNQPQHF. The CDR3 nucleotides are TGTGCCAGCTCACCAGGGGGCGGCGGTCGCAATCAGCCCCAGCATTTT. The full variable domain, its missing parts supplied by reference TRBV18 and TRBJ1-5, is NAGVMQNPRHLVRRRGQEARLRCSPMKGHSHVYWYRQLPEEGLKFMVYLQKENIIDESGMPKERFSAEFPKEGPSILRIQQVVRGDSAAYFCASSPGGGGRNQPQHFGDGTRLSIL.

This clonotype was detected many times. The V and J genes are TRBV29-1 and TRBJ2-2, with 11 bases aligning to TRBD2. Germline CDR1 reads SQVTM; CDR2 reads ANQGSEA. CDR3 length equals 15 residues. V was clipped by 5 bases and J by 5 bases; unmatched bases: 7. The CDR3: CSVTGSSGRTGELFF. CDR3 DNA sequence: TGCAGCGTTACAGGGTCTAGCGGGAGGACCGGGGAGCTGTTTTTT.

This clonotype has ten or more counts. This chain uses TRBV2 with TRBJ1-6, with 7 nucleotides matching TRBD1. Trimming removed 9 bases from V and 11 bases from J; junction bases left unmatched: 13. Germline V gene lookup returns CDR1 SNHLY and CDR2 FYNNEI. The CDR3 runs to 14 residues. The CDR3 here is CARLGPGGSAPLHF. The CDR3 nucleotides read TGTGCCAGACTGGGTCCAGGGGGTTCTGCACCCCTCCACTTT.

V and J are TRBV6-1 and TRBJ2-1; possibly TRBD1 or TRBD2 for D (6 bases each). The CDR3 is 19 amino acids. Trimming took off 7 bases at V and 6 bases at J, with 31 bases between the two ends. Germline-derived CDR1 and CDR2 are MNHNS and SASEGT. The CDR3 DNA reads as TGTGCCAGCACAGTAGGGGGGTACGTTGGCGGGATAGATTTCAATGAGCAGTTCTTC. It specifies CASTVGGYVGGIDFNEQFF.

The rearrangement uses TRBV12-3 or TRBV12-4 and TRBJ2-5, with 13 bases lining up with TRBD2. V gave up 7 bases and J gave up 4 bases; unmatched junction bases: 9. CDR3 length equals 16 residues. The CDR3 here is CASTEGLAGLRETQYF. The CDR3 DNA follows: TGTGCCAGCACCGAGGGACTAGCGGGGCTTCGAGAGACCCAGTACTTC.

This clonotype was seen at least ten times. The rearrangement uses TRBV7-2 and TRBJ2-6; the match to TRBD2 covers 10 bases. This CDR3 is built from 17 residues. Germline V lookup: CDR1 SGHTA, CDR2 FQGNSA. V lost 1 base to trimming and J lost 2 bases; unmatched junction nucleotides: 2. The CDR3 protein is CASSLEAGGTGANVLTF. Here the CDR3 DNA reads TGTGCCAGCAGCTTAGAAGCGGGAGGGACTGGGGCCAACGTCCTGACTTTC.

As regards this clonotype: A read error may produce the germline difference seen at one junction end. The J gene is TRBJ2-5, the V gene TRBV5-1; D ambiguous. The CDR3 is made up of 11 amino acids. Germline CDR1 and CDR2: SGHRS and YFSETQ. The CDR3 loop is CAGSLEETQYF. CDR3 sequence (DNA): TGCGCCGGCAGCTTGGAGGAGACCCAGTACTTC.

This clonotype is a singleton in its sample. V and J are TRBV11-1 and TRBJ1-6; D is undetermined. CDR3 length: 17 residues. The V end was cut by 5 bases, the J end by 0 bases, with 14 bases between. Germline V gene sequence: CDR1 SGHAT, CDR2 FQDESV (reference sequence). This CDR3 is CASSSATRSSYNSPLHF. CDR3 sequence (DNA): TGTGCCAGCAGCAGTGCCACGAGGAGCTCCTATAATTCACCCCTCCACTTT.